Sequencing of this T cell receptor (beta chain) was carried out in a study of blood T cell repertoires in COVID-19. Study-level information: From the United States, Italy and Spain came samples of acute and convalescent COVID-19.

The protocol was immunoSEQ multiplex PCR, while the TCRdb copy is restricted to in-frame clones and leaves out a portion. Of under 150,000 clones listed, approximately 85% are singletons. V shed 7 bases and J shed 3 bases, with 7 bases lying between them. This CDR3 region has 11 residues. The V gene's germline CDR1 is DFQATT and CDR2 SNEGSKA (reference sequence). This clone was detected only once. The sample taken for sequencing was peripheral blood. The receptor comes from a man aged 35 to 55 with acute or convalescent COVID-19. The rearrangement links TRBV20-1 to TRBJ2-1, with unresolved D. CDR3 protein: CSVENYNEQFF. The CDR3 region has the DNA TGCAGTGTCGAGAACTACAATGAGCAGTTCTTC.